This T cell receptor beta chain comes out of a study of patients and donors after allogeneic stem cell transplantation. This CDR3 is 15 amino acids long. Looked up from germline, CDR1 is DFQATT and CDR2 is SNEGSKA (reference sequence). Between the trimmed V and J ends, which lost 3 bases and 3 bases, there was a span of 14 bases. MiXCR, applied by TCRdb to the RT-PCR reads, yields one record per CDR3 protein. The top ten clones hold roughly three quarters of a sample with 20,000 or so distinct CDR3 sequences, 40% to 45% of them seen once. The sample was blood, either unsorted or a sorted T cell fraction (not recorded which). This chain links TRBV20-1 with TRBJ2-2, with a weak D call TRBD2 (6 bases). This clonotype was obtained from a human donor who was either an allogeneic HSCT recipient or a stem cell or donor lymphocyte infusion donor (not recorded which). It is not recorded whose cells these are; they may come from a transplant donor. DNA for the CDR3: TGCAGTGCTAGCCGGGCGGGGCACGACACCGGGGAGCTGTTTTTT. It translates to CSASRAGHDTGELFF.